These 18 T cell receptor beta chains were all obtained from the same sample, sequenced in a study of tumor-infiltrating lymphocytes in localized non-small cell lung cancer. The method was immunoSEQ multiplex PCR; TCRdb's version includes in-frame clones alone and lacks a portion of them. Among about 15,000 clones, about 75% were seen once, and the ten largest hold around 5.9%. The sample consisted of lung tumor tissue. Source of these receptors: a human donor with non-small cell lung cancer.

The J gene is TRBJ2-5, the V gene TRBV5-1; TRBD2 matches at 11 bases. There are 19 residues in the CDR3. V was clipped by 3 bases and J by 1 base; unmatched bases: 14. CDR1 and CDR2 from the germline V gene are SGHRS and YFSETQ. The CDR3 DNA sequence: TGCGCCAGCAGCTCTCAACCTCAGACTAGCGGGAAACCCCAAGAGACCCAGTACTTC. This encodes CASSSQPQTSGKPQETQYF.

This chain uses TRBV11-2 with TRBJ1-2; D unclear. The V and J ends lost 0 bases and 7 bases respectively, with 12 bases between them. The CDR3 is 14 amino acids. The germline gives CDR1 SGHAT, CDR2 FQNNGV. The CDR3 here is CASSLDRVSGGYTF. CDR3 in DNA: TGTGCCAGCAGCTTAGATCGCGTATCGGGTGGCTACACCTTC.

This chain links TRBV19 with TRBJ2-1; TRBD2 might be the D (6 bases). Germline CDR1 is LNHDA and CDR2 is SQIVND (reference sequence). This CDR3 comprises 16 residues. V lost 3 bases and J lost 2, with 14 bases in between. The CDR3 loop reads CASSILRGEAYNEQFF. CDR3 DNA sequence: TGTGCCAGTAGTATTTTGCGGGGAGAGGCCTACAATGAGCAGTTCTTC. Combining the CDR3 with reference TRBV19 and TRBJ2-1 gives the whole variable domain DGGITQSPKYLFRKEGQNVTLSCEQNLNHDAMYWYRQDPGQGLRLIYYSQIVNDFQKGDIAEGYSVSREKKESFPLTVTSAQKNPTAFYLCASSILRGEAYNEQFFGPGTRLTVL.

The rearrangement links TRBV6-5 to TRBJ1-2; TRBD1 might be the D (5 bases). The CDR3 sequence is 13 residues long. Germline V lookup: CDR1 MNHEY, CDR2 SVGAGI. V shed 7 bases and J shed 2 bases, with 11 bases lying between them. The CDR3 nucleotides read TGTGCCAGCACCCCCAGGGAGAACTATGGCTACACCTTC. Translation: CASTPRENYGYTF.

This rearrangement joins TRBV5-4 to TRBJ2-1; 9 bases fit TRBD2. Trimming took 1 base from V and 6 from J; bases not matched to a gene: 5. The CDR3 spans 15 residues. Germline V gene data show CDR1 as SGHNT and CDR2 as YYREEE (reference sequence). The CDR3 nucleotides are TGTGCCAGCAGCTTGTTTGGACTAGCGCGCAATGAGCAGTTCTTC. It codes for CASSLFGLARNEQFF.

The rearrangement joins TRBV2 to TRBJ1-1; D is undetermined. Germline-derived CDR1 and CDR2 are SNHLY and FYNNEI. Trimming shortened V by 7 bases and J by 1 base, and 10 bases separated the two germline ends. The CDR3 consists of 13 residues. The CDR3: CASKGQPNTEAFF. The CDR3 DNA sequence: TGTGCCAGCAAAGGCCAACCGAACACTGAAGCTTTCTTT.

The chain uses TRBV5-5 and TRBJ2-7; 9 positions match TRBD1. Germline loops: CDR1 SGHKS, CDR2 YYEKEE (reference sequence). V gave up 3 bases and J gave up 0 bases; unmatched junction bases: 7. The CDR3 loop spans 16 amino acids. The CDR3, as DNA: TGTGCCAGCAGCTCAGCCGGGACAGGGTACTCCTACGAGCAGTACTTC. It codes for CASSSAGTGYSYEQYF.

J is TRBJ2-3 and V is TRBV5-8; D is unclear. Germline assignment: CDR1 SGHTS and CDR2 YDEGEE. V shed 2 bases and J shed 0 bases, with 10 bases lying between them. There are 15 residues in the CDR3. In nucleotides, the CDR3 is TGTGCCAGCAGCTTAGGCCCCAAAAGCACAGATACGCAGTATTTT. Its protein product is CASSLGPKSTDTQYF.

In this sample, this clone turned up a few times. The chain has TRBV29-1 and TRBJ2-3; TRBD2 aligns across 14 bases. The CDR3 totals 15 residues. Germline V CDR1 and CDR2: SQVTM, ANQGSEA. With V trimmed by 6 bases and J by 6 bases, 8 bases remained unmatched. As DNA, the CDR3 is TGCAGCGTCGAACGACTAGCGGGAGGGCTCGATACGCAGTATTTT. Translating gives CSVERLAGGLDTQYF.

V and J are TRBV5-1 and TRBJ2-1, with TRBD1 matching over 10 bases. The CDR3 extends over 13 amino acids. Germline CDR1 and CDR2: SGHRS and YFSETQ. Trimming removed 3 bases from V and 6 bases from J; junction bases left unmatched: 0. As DNA, the CDR3 is TGCGCCAGCAGCTGGACAGGGGGCAATGAGCAGTTCTTC. It is translated as CASSWTGGNEQFF.

The chain joins TRBV5-1 to TRBJ2-3; 10 nucleotides line up with TRBD2. Germline V lookup: CDR1 SGHRS, CDR2 YFSETQ. The ends lost 4 bases at V and 5 bases at J; junction bases unmatched: 13. The CDR3 totals 17 residues. The CDR3 region has the DNA TGCGCCAGCAGCGTAAATACAGCGGGAGGGGCGGGAGATACGCAGTATTTT. Protein: CASSVNTAGGAGDTQYF.

The chain joins TRBV5-1 to TRBJ2-7, with TRBD1 identical over 9 bases. CDR3 length: 17 amino acids. From germline, CDR1 is SGHRS and CDR2 YFSETQ. Trimming took 2 bases from V and 3 from J; bases not matched to a gene: 12. The chain's CDR3 is CASSLGGQGGLIYEQYF. The CDR3 nucleotides are TGCGCCAGCAGCTTAGGGGGACAGGGAGGGCTCATCTACGAGCAGTACTTC. Filled out from reference TRBV5-1 and TRBJ2-7, the complete variable domain reads KAGVTQTPRYLIKTRGQQVTLSCSPISGHRSVSWYQQTPGQGLQFLFEYFSETQRNKGNFPGRFSGRQFSNSRSEMNVSTLELGDSALYLCASSLGGQGGLIYEQYFGPGTRLTVT.

The CDR3 DNA is TGCAGCGTTGAAGATCTGGCTAGCGGGAGAGCAAACAATGAGCAGTTCTTC. Protein: CSVEDLASGRANNEQFF. The chain links TRBV29-1 to TRBJ2-1; TRBD2 aligns across 10 bases. Unmatched junction bases numbered 10, after V lost 0 bases and J lost 5 bases. Germline V gives CDR1 SQVTM, CDR2 ANQGSEA. The CDR3 has 17 residues.

The gene calls are TRBV7-2 and TRBJ2-1, with D maybe TRBD2 (7 bases). Trimming took 5 bases from V and 6 from J, leaving 17 bases between them. Germline CDR1 reads SGHTA; CDR2 reads FQGNSA. This CDR3 has 15 residues. The DNA of the CDR3 is TGTGCCAGCAGCCCAGGGGCGGGAGATAGCAATGAGCAGTTCTTC. Protein sequence: CASSPGAGDSNEQFF.

This chain links TRBV30 with TRBJ2-1; D remains ambiguous. The CDR3 is 11 residues long. Trimming left V 2 bases short and J 9 bases short, with 8 bases between. Germline CDR1 is GTSNPN and CDR2 is SVGIG (reference sequence). The CDR3 loop reads CAWSRLSEQFF. CDR3 sequence (DNA): TGTGCCTGGAGTAGACTGAGTGAGCAGTTCTTC.

V usage is TRBV7-2 and J usage is TRBJ2-7; possible D gene TRBD1, 6 bases. The germline gives CDR1 SGHTA, CDR2 FQGNSA. This CDR3 region has 15 residues. V lost 5 bases to trimming and J lost 1 base, with 15 bases between them. CDR3 nucleotide sequence: TGTGCCAGCAGCCCCTCCGGGACACAATCCTACGAGCAGTACTTC. Translating gives CASSPSGTQSYEQYF.

This clone was seen only once. The chain recombines TRBV28 with TRBJ2-3, with 8 bases identical to TRBD1. J lost 0 bases, V lost 10 bases, and 6 bases had no gene match. Germline CDR1 and CDR2: MDHEN and SYDVKM. The CDR3 extends over 14 amino acids. As DNA, the CDR3 is TGTGCCACCAAGGACAGGGATAGCACAGATACGCAGTATTTT. It encodes CATKDRDSTDTQYF.

The rearrangement uses TRBV28 and TRBJ1-2, with D hard to call. The germline V and J ends were trimmed by 7 bases and 1 base, with 7 bases remaining between them. Germline V CDR1 and CDR2: MDHEN, SYDVKM. This CDR3 has 12 amino acids. For the CDR3, the DNA is TGTGCCAGCACCTTTGGTAACTATGGCTACACCTTC. This gives the protein CASTFGNYGYTF.